This paragraph covers one T cell receptor beta chain sequence. Its specificity is unknown. CDR1 SGHRS and CDR2 YFSETQ come from the germline V gene. The CDR3 covers 13 residues. V gave up 2 bases and J gave up 3 bases, with 9 bases separating them. The data stem from a study of cytomegalovirus exposure and HLA in healthy donors. Study background: Researchers previously reported finding 90 million to 120 million unique TCR beta sequences from 150 million to 200 million T cells. HLA-typed donors were the source of 83 million or so unique TCRs held in an early data release. Points from the study as a whole: In a later analysis, more than 15,000 TCR beta sequences were associated with HLA alleles at 0.05 false discovery rate. As a later analysis showed, several of the most significant clusters appeared to be linked to common viral pathogens.

The PCR made use of 60 Vbeta and 13 Jbeta primers. Here immunoSEQ multiplex PCR was the method, and the copy in TCRdb shows in-frame clones only, minus some. The table shows approximately 110,000 clones, with around 73% occurring only once. This TCR came from a young woman in good health and CMV-seropositive. The chain uses TRBV5-1 and TRBJ2-7; a weak D match, TRBD2 (5 bases). Sequenced: PBMCs. CDR3 sequence (DNA): TGCGCCAGCAGCTTCACGGGGAACTACGAGCAGTACTTC. It is translated as CASSFTGNYEQYF.